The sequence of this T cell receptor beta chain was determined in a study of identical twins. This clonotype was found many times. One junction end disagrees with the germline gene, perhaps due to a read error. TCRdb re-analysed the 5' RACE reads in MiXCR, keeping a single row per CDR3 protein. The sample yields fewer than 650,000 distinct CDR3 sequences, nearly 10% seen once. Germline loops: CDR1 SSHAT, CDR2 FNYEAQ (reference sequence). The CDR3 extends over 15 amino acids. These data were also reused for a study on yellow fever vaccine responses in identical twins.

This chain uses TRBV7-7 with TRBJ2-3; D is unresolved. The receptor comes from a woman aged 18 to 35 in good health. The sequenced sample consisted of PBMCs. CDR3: CASSLLGSSTDTQYF. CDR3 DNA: TGTGCTAGCAGCCTTCTGGGATCTAGCACAGATACGCAGTATTTT.